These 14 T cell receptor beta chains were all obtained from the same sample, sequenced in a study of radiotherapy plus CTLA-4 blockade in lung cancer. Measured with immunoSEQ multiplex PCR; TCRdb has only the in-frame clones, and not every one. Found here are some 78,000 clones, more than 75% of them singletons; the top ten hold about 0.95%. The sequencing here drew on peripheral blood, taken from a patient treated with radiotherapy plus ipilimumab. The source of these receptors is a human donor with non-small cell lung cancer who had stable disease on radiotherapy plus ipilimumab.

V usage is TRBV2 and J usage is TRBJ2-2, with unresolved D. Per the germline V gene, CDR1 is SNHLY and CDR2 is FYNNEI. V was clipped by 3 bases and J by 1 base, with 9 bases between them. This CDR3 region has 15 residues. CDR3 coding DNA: TGTGCCAGCAGTGAGTATAAGCGGAACACCGGGGAGCTGTTTTTT. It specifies CASSEYKRNTGELFF.

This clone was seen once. CDR3 bases: TGTGCCAGCAGTCTCCGGGACAGTGAAGCTTTCTTT. This translates into CASSLRDSEAFF. The chain combines TRBV27 with TRBJ1-1, with 7 positions matching TRBD1. Germline CDR1 and CDR2: MNHEY and SMNVEV (reference sequence). The CDR3 is made up of 12 amino acids. The V gene end was trimmed by 5 bases and the J gene end by 7 bases; junction bases not matched to a gene: 4.

The CDR3 DNA reads TGTGCCAGCAGTTTTAGACAGGGGGCGCAGTATTTT. This encodes CASSFRQGAQYF. The chain employs TRBV7-2 and TRBJ2-3, with 9 bases that match TRBD1. Germline V gives CDR1 SGHTA, CDR2 FQGNSA. This CDR3 has 12 residues. V gave up 6 bases and J gave up 10 bases; unmatched junction bases: 5.

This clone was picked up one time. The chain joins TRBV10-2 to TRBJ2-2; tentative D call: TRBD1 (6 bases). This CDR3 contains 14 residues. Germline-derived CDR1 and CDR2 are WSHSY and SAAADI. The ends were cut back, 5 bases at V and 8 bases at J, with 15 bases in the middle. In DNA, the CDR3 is TGCGCCAGCAGTACCCCGGAAAGGGGGGGGGAGCTGTTTTTT. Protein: CASSTPERGGELFF.

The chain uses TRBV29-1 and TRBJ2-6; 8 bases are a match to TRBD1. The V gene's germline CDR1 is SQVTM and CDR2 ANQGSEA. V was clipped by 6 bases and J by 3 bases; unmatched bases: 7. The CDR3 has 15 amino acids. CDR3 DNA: TGCAGCGTCGGACAGGGTGGTTTTGGGGCCAACGTCCTGACTTTC. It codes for CSVGQGGFGANVLTF.

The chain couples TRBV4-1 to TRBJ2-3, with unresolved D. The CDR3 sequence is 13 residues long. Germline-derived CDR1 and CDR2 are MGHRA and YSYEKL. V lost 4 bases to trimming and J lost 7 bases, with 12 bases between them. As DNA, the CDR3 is TGCGCCAGCAGCCCTTACCCCAAAAATACGCAGTATTTT. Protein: CASSPYPKNTQYF.

The CDR3: CARTKHRGLSSGANVLTF. The CDR3, as DNA: TGTGCCAGGACGAAACACAGGGGGCTTAGCTCTGGGGCCAACGTCCTGACTTTC. This chain links TRBV11-2 with TRBJ2-6; 9 nucleotides align to TRBD1. The ends lost 9 bases at V and 0 bases at J; junction bases unmatched: 12. The length of the CDR3 is 18 residues. In germline, CDR1 is SGHAT, CDR2 FQNNGV.

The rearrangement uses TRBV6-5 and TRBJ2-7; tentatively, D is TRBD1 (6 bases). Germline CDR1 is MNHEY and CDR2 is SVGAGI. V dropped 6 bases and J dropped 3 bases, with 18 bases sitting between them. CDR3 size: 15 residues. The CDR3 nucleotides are TGTGCCAGCAGCCAGACCGGGACAAATCTCTACGAGCAGTACTTC. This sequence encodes CASSQTGTNLYEQYF.

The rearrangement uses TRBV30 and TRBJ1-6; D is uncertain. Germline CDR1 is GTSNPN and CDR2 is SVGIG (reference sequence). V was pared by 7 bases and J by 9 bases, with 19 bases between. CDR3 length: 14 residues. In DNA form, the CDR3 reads TGTGCCTCTGCAGCGGCAGGCGGTGCTTCACCCCTCCACTTT. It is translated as CASAAAGGASPLHF.

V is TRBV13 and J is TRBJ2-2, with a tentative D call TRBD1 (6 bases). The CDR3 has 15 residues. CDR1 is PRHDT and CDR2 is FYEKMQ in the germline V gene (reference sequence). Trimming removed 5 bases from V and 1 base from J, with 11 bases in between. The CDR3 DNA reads TGTGCCAGCAGCCCTACAGGGCAGAACACCGGGGAGCTGTTTTTT. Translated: CASSPTGQNTGELFF.

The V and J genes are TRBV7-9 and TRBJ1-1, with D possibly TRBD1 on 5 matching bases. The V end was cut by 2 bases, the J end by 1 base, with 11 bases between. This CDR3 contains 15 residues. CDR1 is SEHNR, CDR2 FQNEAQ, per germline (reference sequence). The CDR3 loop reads CASSLHRQTNTEAFF. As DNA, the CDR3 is TGTGCCAGCAGCTTACATAGACAGACGAACACTGAAGCTTTCTTT.

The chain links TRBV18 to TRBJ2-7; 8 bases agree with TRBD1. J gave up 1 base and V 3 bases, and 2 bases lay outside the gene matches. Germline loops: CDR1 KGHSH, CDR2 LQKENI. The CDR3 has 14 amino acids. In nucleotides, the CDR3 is TGTGCCAGCTCACCCGACAGGGGATCCTACGAGCAGTACTTC. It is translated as CASSPDRGSYEQYF.

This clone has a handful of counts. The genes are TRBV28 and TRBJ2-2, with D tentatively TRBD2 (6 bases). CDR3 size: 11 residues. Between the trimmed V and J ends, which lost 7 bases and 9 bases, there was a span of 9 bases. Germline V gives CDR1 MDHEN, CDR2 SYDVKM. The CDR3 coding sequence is TGTGCCAGCACGGAGGGCCGGGAGCTGTTTTTT. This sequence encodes CASTEGRELFF.

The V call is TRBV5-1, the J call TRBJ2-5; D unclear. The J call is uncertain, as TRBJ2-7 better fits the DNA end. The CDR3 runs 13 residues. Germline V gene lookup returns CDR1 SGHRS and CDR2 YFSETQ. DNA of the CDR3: TGCGCCAGCAGCTTCTACCTACCTACCGAGCAGTACTTC. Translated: CASSFYLPTEQYF.